The clone carrying this TCR beta chain was seen a few times. Antigen unknown. CD8+CD57+ cell expansion had been shown by flow cytometry in patients chosen for sequencing. The patients all had a severe acquired aplastic anemia diagnosis. This sample was included in a study of CD8+CD57+ T cells in acquired aplastic anemia. TCR beta VDJ and CDR3 were profiled, and genomic DNA was the template. TCRdb re-analysed the reads in MiXCR, keeping a single row per CDR3 protein. The sample lists about 200,000 distinct CDR3 sequences, 65% occurring once. Study results and caveats: Almost 30 shared CD8+ CDR3s appeared highly expressed within patients' immunodominant clones.

The clonotype comes from a human donor with aplastic anemia. Sequenced: sorted CD4+, CD8+, or CD8+CD57+ T cells (not recorded which) from PBMCs.

The CDR3 region is CASRDRDRGADTQYF. In nucleotides, the CDR3 is TGTGCCAGCAGGGACCGGGACAGGGGCGCAGATACGCAGTATTTT. The chain carries TRBV5-5 and TRBJ2-3; 10 bases map to TRBD1. In germline, CDR1 is SGHKS, CDR2 YYEKEE (reference sequence). The CDR3 has 15 residues. The V gene end was trimmed by 5 bases and the J gene end by 4 bases; junction bases not matched to a gene: 7.